The 22 T cell receptor beta chains presented below share a single source sample, sequenced in a study of T cell responses to AZD1222 COVID-19 vaccine. Using immunoSEQ multiplex PCR, the repertoire was profiled, and TCRdb retains in-frame clones only, with some absent. The table has approximately 140,000 clones, 90% seen once. Sequenced here: peripheral blood, sampled on day 0 of AZD1222 vaccination. The receptors originated from an adult in good health.

V gene TRBV7-6 combines with J gene TRBJ2-3, with D uncertain. CDR3 length: 16 residues. CDR1 is SGHVS, CDR2 FNYEAQ, per germline. Between the trimmed V and J ends, which lost 4 bases and 0 bases, there was a span of 14 bases. This CDR3 reads CASSSSGWPSTDTQYF. The DNA of the CDR3 is TGTGCCAGCAGCTCCTCTGGGTGGCCTAGCACAGATACGCAGTATTTT.

This chain connects TRBV7-9 to TRBJ2-7; D remains ambiguous. V was clipped by 5 bases and J by 1 base, with 6 bases between them. CDR1 is SEHNR and CDR2 is FQNEAQ in the germline V gene (reference sequence). The CDR3 totals 12 residues. The CDR3, as DNA: TGTGCCAGCAGCGAGACATCCTACGAGCAGTACTTC. Its protein product is CASSETSYEQYF.

The chain joins TRBV12-5 to TRBJ2-1; 7 nucleotides line up with TRBD2. This CDR3 has 13 residues. After removal of 1 base from V and 16 bases from J, the junction contained 10 bases not matched to a gene. CDR1 LGHNT and CDR2 FRNRAP come from the germline V gene. The CDR3 DNA reads TGTGCTAGTGGTTTGGGAGGTGGTACTAGCGCCTTCTTC. Translation: CASGLGGGTSAFF.

The chain employs TRBV2 and TRBJ2-3, with 11 bases identical to TRBD2. The junction had 5 bases not matched to a gene; V was cut back by 8 bases and J by 4 bases. CDR1 is SNHLY and CDR2 is FYNNEI in the germline V gene. This CDR3 comprises 14 residues. Written as DNA, the CDR3 is TGTGCCAGCCGACAGGGACTAGCGGCAGATACGCAGTATTTT. Protein sequence: CASRQGLAADTQYF.

This chain joins TRBV29-1 and TRBJ2-7, with a tentative D call TRBD1 (5 bases). With 0 bases removed from V and 2 bases from J, the gap between germline ends came to 8 bases. Germline CDR1 reads SQVTM; CDR2 reads ANQGSEA. This CDR3 is 13 amino acids long. CDR3 amino acids: CSVEDADTYEQYF. The CDR3 DNA sequence: TGCAGCGTTGAAGATGCGGACACCTACGAGCAGTACTTC.

This chain connects TRBV19 to TRBJ2-5; a possible D gene is TRBD2 (6 bases). Germline values: CDR1 LNHDA, CDR2 SQIVND (reference sequence). CDR3 length: 16 residues. Between the trimmed V and J ends, which lost 0 bases and 2 bases, there was a span of 13 bases. CDR3 DNA sequence: TGTGCCAGTAGTATAGATATGGGCGGGACTCAAGAGACCCAGTACTTC. As protein: CASSIDMGGTQETQYF.

J is TRBJ2-7 and V is TRBV12-5; D is ambiguous. V dropped 6 bases and J dropped 3 bases, with 12 bases sitting between them. CDR1 and CDR2 (germline): LGHNT, FRNRAP. The CDR3 runs 13 residues. CDR3 sequence: CASGPTVYYEQYF. Here the CDR3 DNA reads TGTGCTAGTGGACCTACAGTGTACTACGAGCAGTACTTC. Combining the CDR3 with reference TRBV12-5 and TRBJ2-7 gives the whole variable domain DARVTQTPRHKVTEMGQEVTMRCQPILGHNTVFWYRQTMMQGLELLAYFRNRAPLDDSGMPKDRFSAEMPDATLATLKIQPSEPRDSAVYFCASGPTVYYEQYFGPGTRLTVT.

A few counts support this clone. The genes are TRBV7-9 and TRBJ1-1, with 10 nucleotides matching TRBD1. With V trimmed by 7 bases and J by 1 base, 3 bases remained unmatched. Germline V gene lookup returns CDR1 SEHNR and CDR2 FQNEAQ (reference sequence). The CDR3 runs to 14 residues. CDR3 nucleotide sequence: TGTGCCAGCACCGGGACAGGGGAGAACACTGAAGCTTTCTTT. This gives the protein CASTGTGENTEAFF.

The sample holds many counts of this clone. The genes are TRBV6-1 and TRBJ1-5, with a tentative D call TRBD1 (6 bases). Trimming removed 0 bases at V and 2 bases at J, with 8 bases between. Germline lookup yields CDR1 MNHNS and CDR2 SASEGT. The CDR3 sequence is 15 residues long. The CDR3 DNA sequence: TGTGCCAGCAGTGAAGCGGCAGGGGGCAATCAGCCCCAGCATTTT. Translating it yields CASSEAAGGNQPQHF.

The rearrangement links TRBV12-3 or TRBV12-4 to TRBJ2-1; no clear D gene. V was trimmed by 1 base and J by 5 bases, leaving 6 bases between them. The CDR3 contains 13 residues. CDR3 sequence (DNA): TGTGCCAGCAGTTTAGGGGCCCACAATGAGCAGTTCTTC. It translates to CASSLGAHNEQFF.

The V call is TRBV5-1, the J call TRBJ2-7, with D possibly being TRBD1 (5 bases). Germline-derived CDR1 and CDR2 are SGHRS and YFSETQ. This CDR3 region has 14 residues. V was pared by 0 bases and J by 1 base, with 8 bases between. The CDR3 spells CASSLVDTSYEQYF. DNA for the CDR3: TGCGCCAGCAGCTTGGTGGACACATCCTACGAGCAGTACTTC.

The gene calls are TRBV7-3 and TRBJ2-7, with D tentatively TRBD1 (6 bases). V was shortened by 5 bases and J by 3 bases, with 14 bases between the two germline ends. This CDR3 is 14 amino acids long. The germline gives CDR1 SGHTA, CDR2 FQGTGA. The CDR3 protein is CASSQGGEDYEQYF. CDR3 bases: TGTGCCAGCAGCCAAGGGGGAGAGGACTACGAGCAGTACTTC. Looking up the rest from reference TRBV7-3 and TRBJ2-7 gives the full variable domain: GAGVSQTPSNKVTEKGKYVELRCDPISGHTALYWYRQSLGQGPEFLIYFQGTGAADDSGLPNDRFFAVRPEGSVSTLKIQRTERGDSAVYLCASSQGGEDYEQYFGPGTRLTVT.

The chain employs TRBV18 and TRBJ2-5, with TRBD2 matching over 14 bases. The CDR3 consists of 16 residues. Per the germline V gene, CDR1 is KGHSH and CDR2 is LQKENI. V gave up 5 bases and J gave up 2 bases; unmatched junction bases: 4. The CDR3 region is CASSGLAGGWQETQYF. In nucleotides, the CDR3 is TGTGCCAGCTCAGGACTAGCGGGGGGCTGGCAAGAGACCCAGTACTTC.

The rearrangement uses TRBV19 and TRBJ1-5, with 8 positions matching TRBD1. From germline, CDR1 is LNHDA and CDR2 SQIVND (reference sequence). The V and J ends lost 4 bases and 6 bases, in that order; junction bases with no gene match: 8. This CDR3 has 15 residues. In nucleotides, the CDR3 is TGTGCCAGTAGTACCCGGACAGGGAGGGGTCAGCCCCAGCATTTT. Translating it yields CASSTRTGRGQPQHF.

The DNA of the CDR3 is TGTGCCAGCAGCCAACTCCTAGCGGGGCGGCAAGAGACCCAGTACTTC. It is translated as CASSQLLAGRQETQYF. The J gene is TRBJ2-5, the V gene TRBV4-2; 9 nucleotides agree with TRBD2. The germline V gene encodes CDR1 LGHNA and CDR2 YNFKEQ. The CDR3 is made up of 16 amino acids. V gave up 2 bases and J gave up 2 bases; unmatched junction bases: 6.

The chain combines TRBV6-1 with TRBJ2-1; D is perhaps TRBD2 (5 bases). Trimming removed 0 bases from V and 4 bases from J, with 13 bases in between. This CDR3 spans 16 amino acids. CDR1 and CDR2 from the germline V gene are MNHNS and SASEGT. CDR3 in DNA: TGTGCCAGCAGTGAAGCGGGAGTCCCCTATTACAATGAGCAGTTCTTC. It specifies CASSEAGVPYYNEQFF.

The gene calls are TRBV9 and TRBJ1-2; TRBD1 might be the D (5 bases). The CDR3 totals 11 residues. The germline CDR1 and CDR2 sequences are SGDLS and YYNGEE. Trimming cost V 3 bases and J 13 bases, with 13 bases left between them. The CDR3 nucleotides are TGTGCCAGCAGCGGACGGGACGGATCCACCTTC. This encodes CASSGRDGSTF. The variable domain in full, with the rest retrieved from reference TRBV9 and TRBJ1-2, is DSGVTQTPKHLITATGQRVTLRCSPRSGDLSVYWYQQSLDQGLQFLIQYYNGEERAKGNILERFSAQQFPDLHSELNLSSLELGDSALYFCASSGRDGSTFGSGTRLTVV.

V is TRBV6-1 and J is TRBJ2-2; 7 nucleotides agree with TRBD2. The CDR3 has 14 amino acids. CDR1 MNHNS and CDR2 SASEGT come from the germline V gene. Trimming at V came to 3 bases and at J to 5 bases, leaving 3 bases not matched to a gene. The CDR3 coding sequence is TGTGCCAGCAGTGAGGGGCGGGAGACCGGGGAGCTGTTTTTT. Residues: CASSEGRETGELFF.

This chain links TRBV5-1 with TRBJ2-1; 8 bases agree with TRBD2. Losses at the gene ends were 0 bases for V and 7 bases for J; bases not matched to a gene: 3. The CDR3 covers 14 residues. Germline V gives CDR1 SGHRS, CDR2 YFSETQ. The CDR3 nucleotides read TGCGCCAGCAGCTTGGAGGGCGGGAGGAATGAGCAGTTCTTC. Translated: CASSLEGGRNEQFF.

The CDR3 protein is CAWTQATSNYGYTF. The CDR3 DNA reads TGTGCCTGGACACAGGCCACATCTAACTATGGCTACACCTTC. This chain uses TRBV30 with TRBJ1-2; a possible D gene is TRBD1 (5 bases). This CDR3 has 14 amino acids. Trimming shortened V by 4 bases and J by 0 bases, and 12 bases separated the two germline ends. From germline, CDR1 is GTSNPN and CDR2 SVGIG (reference sequence).

This clone has a handful of counts. V and J are TRBV6-6 and TRBJ1-5; 7 bases fit TRBD1. Germline assignment: CDR1 MNHNY and CDR2 SVGAGI (reference sequence). V dropped 6 bases and J dropped 3; count of bases not matched to a gene: 5. This CDR3 is built from 14 residues. The CDR3 here is CASRAGQLNQPQHF. Written as DNA, the CDR3 is TGTGCCAGCAGAGCGGGACAGCTCAATCAGCCCCAGCATTTT.

The rearrangement uses TRBV19 and TRBJ2-7; D is unresolved. The germline V gene encodes CDR1 LNHDA and CDR2 SQIVND (reference sequence). V lost 5 bases to trimming and J lost 0 bases, with 8 bases between them. This CDR3 is built from 13 residues. The DNA for the CDR3 is TGTGCCAGTAGTCCGGGCCTCTCCTACGAGCAGTACTTC. This codes for CASSPGLSYEQYF.